This TCR beta chain was captured by sequencing in a study of blood T cell repertoires in COVID-19 (TCRdb year 2020). General notes on the study: Samples from collaborators originated in the United States, Italy and Spain and spanned both the acute and convalescent phases of COVID-19. The material from the prospective study consisted of cDNA or gDNA derived from T cells, B-cell-depleted T cells, or PBMCs. Subjects who had been exposed to COVID-19, were actively infected with it, or had recovered from it provided the deeply sampled blood TCRbeta repertoires that made up the dataset. The repertoires were made available in a free public database intended to serve as a resource for research on the immune response to SARS-CoV-2. Samples came from the ongoing ImmuneRACE study (first 160 participants) plus 1,254 subjects from 6 global collaborators. A de-identified subject ID, COVID-19 status, age in years and sex were almost always included in the sample metadata. HLA class I and class II types, where available, came from metadata supplied by the sample provider rather than from assay-based typing. Results and caveats for the whole study, not just this receptor: How much clinical and demographic metadata was included differed by source and by participant, and the metadata was provided uncurated.

TCRbeta CDR3 regions were amplified from genomic DNA by means of the immunoSEQ Assay, a bias-controlled multiplex PCR. The paper's data handling went like this. The number of nucleated cells in each sample was estimated by amplification of reference gene primers within the assay. To quantify the absolute abundance of each unique TCRbeta CDR3 rearrangement, sequence reads were collapsed and filtered. For each sample, productive Simpson clonality was calculated as the square root of Simpson's diversity index over productive rearrangements. This immuneACCESS table, as held by TCRdb, lists in-frame sequences with V and J called but not all clones. Of the missing ones, under half trace to an unresolved V gene in checked studies; the others have no known cause. V, J and clone size derive from that table, while D and trimming were established from the DNA sequence. Across this sample there are 110,000 or so clones, with around 90% seen only once. Approximately 1.1% of the sample is held by the ten biggest clonotypes.

This clone was counted a few times. The antigen this receptor binds is unknown. Base qualities are not provided; no much larger clone lies one nucleotide away. CDR1 and CDR2 are drawn from the germline V gene: WSHSY, SAAADI. Spanning cysteine to phenylalanine, the CDR3 consists of 13 amino acids. Left in the record is the CDR3 DNA by itself, 39 bases read in frame from the first base. Trimming removed 6 bases from V and 7 bases from J; the gene matches leave 5 bases unexplained. The collaborating institutions used their own protocols to collect whole blood in K2EDTA tubes. For TCRbeta analysis, collaborator samples were shipped as frozen whole blood, as isolated PBMCs, or as DNA extracted from either sample type.

Recombination connected TRBV10-2 to TRBJ1-4, with 7 central nucleotides matching TRBD1. Sample: peripheral blood. This clonotype was obtained from a human donor in a cohort sampled during active COVID-19. The CDR3 in this case is CASSGTVGEKLFF. The sequence in DNA is TGCGCCAGCAGCGGGACAGTCGGTGAAAAACTGTTTTTT.